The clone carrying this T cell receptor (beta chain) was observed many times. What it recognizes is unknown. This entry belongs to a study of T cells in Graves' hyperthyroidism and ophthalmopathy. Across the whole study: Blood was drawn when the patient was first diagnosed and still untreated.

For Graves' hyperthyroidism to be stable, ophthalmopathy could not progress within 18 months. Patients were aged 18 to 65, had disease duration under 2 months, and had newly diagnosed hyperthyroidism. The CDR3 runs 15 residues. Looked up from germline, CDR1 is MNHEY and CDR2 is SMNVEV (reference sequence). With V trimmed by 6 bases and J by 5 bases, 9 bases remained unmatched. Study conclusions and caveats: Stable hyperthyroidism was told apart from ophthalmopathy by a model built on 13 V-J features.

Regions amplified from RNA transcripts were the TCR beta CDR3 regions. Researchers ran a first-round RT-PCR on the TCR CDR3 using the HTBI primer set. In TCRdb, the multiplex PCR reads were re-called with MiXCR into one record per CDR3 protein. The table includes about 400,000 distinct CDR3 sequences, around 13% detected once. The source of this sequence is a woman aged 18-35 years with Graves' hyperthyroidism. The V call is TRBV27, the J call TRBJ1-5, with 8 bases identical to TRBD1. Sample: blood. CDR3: CASRSATGDYQPQHF. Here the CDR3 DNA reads TGTGCCAGCAGATCAGCGACAGGGGATTATCAGCCCCAGCATTTT.